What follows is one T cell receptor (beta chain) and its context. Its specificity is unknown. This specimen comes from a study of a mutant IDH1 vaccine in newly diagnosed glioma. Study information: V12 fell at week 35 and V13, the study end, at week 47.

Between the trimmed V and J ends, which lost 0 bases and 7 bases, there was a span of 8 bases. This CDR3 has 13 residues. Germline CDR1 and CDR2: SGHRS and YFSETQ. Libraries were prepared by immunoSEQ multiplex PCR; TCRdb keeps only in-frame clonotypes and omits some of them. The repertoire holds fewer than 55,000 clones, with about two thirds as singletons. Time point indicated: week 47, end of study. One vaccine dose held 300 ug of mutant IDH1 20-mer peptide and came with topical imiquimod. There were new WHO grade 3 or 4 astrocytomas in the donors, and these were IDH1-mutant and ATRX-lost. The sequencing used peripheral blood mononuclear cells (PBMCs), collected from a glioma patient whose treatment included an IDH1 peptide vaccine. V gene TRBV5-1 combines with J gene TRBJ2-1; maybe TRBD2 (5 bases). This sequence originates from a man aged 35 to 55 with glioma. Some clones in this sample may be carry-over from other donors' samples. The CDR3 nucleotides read TGCGCCAGCAGCTTGGCCTGGAGGAATGAGCAGTTCTTC. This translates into CASSLAWRNEQFF.